These 25 T cell receptor beta chains were sequenced from one sample in a study of Graves' ophthalmopathy and Graves' hyperthyroidism. Beta-chain TCR CDR3 regions were amplified from RNA transcripts. First-round RT-PCR with HTBI primers preceded a second-round multiplex PCR. TCRdb analysed the multiplex PCR reads with MiXCR anew, one entry per CDR3 protein. The sample gives around 660,000 distinct CDR3 sequences, about two fifths of which show up once; roughly 3.5% is in the top ten. The sequenced material came from peripheral blood. Every receptor here comes from an adult man with Graves' ophthalmopathy.

As to this clonotype: This CDR3 fails to terminate in the conserved phenylalanine or tryptophan, so it likely reflects a read error. The limits of the CDR3 on the DNA are not certain, so only TCRdb's listed CDR3 is given. The rearrangement links TRBV7-3 to TRBJ2-1; the DNA was not used to check the table's D call, TRBD1. In germline, CDR1 is SGHTA, CDR2 FQGTGA. With termini counted, the CDR3 has 12 amino acids. CDR3 loop: CASSLGSRTDNT.

This clonotype was observed at least ten times. The gene calls are TRBV7-9 and TRBJ2-7; 8 nucleotides align to TRBD1. Per germline, CDR1 SEHNR and CDR2 FQNEAQ (reference sequence). There are 16 residues in the CDR3. V lost 1 base and J lost 6; bases outside the gene matches: 11. The CDR3 spells CASSLDVQGAMIEQYF. In nucleotides, the CDR3 is TGTGCCAGCAGCTTAGATGTCCAGGGGGCAATGATCGAGCAGTACTTC.

Remarks on this clonotype: As the CDR3 is not closed by the conserved phenylalanine or tryptophan, this likely results from a read error. The chain joins TRBV7-9 to TRBJ1-1, with D uncertain. Germline V gene data show CDR1 as SEHNR and CDR2 as FQNEAQ (reference sequence). The CDR3 covers 13 residues. Trimming shortened V by 5 bases and J by 1 base, and 8 bases separated the two germline ends. The CDR3 DNA reads as TGTGCCAGCAGCCGTAGAGGGAACACTGAAGCTTTCCTT. Translating it yields CASSRRGNTEAFL.

The rearrangement joins TRBV10-3 to TRBJ1-6; D unclear. From germline, CDR1 is ENHRY and CDR2 SYGVKD. V lost 2 bases and J lost 0, with 11 bases in between. This CDR3 comprises 17 residues. CDR3 in DNA: TGTGCCATCAGTGAGCCTACCTCAAGCTCCTATAATTCACCCCTCCACTTT. Translating it yields CAISEPTSSSYNSPLHF.

This clonotype was picked up a small number of times. One end of the junction varies from germline; a read error may be responsible. The chain has TRBV7-2 and TRBJ2-5, with D perhaps TRBD2 (7 bases). CDR3 length: 14 residues. CDR1 and CDR2 (germline): SGHTA, FQGNSA. CDR3 in DNA: TGCGCCAGCAGCACCGGGGGGCCCCAAGAGACCCAGTACTTC. Protein product: CASSTGGPQETQYF.

In its sample, this clonotype was seen many times. The rearrangement links TRBV29-1 to TRBJ1-1; D unresolved. CDR3 length equals 14 residues. Germline V gives CDR1 SQVTM, CDR2 ANQGSEA. V was cut by 7 bases and J by 3 bases, with 18 bases left in between. CDR3 sequence reads: CSAPSVGQDTEAFF. CDR3 DNA: TGCAGCGCTCCTTCGGTGGGCCAGGACACTGAAGCTTTCTTT.

Details on this clonotype: A much more abundant neighbour one base away suggests this may be a read error. V is TRBV9 and J is TRBJ2-5; the D gene is possibly TRBD1 (6 bases). V lost 3 bases and J 5 bases, leaving 20 bases between the germline ends. Germline CDR1 is SGDLS and CDR2 is YYNGEE. CDR3 length equals 16 residues. DNA for the CDR3: TGTGCCAGCAGCGGAGGTCCCTCAGGGGACGGGGAGACCCAGTACTTC. It codes for CASSGGPSGDGETQYF.

V is TRBV7-9 and J is TRBJ1-2, with D tentatively TRBD1 (5 bases). Deletions cut 3 bases from V and 1 base from J, with 18 bases between. This CDR3 has 17 amino acids. CDR1 is SEHNR and CDR2 is FQNEAQ in the germline V gene (reference sequence). In DNA, the CDR3 is TGTGCCAGCAGCTTCTTTGTGACAGAAGCTCTTAACTATGGCTACACCTTC. Translating gives CASSFFVTEALNYGYTF.

Written as DNA, the CDR3 is TGTGCCAGCAGCTCCACCAGCAGAGTAGCGGGTGAGACCCAGTACTTC. Translated: CASSSTSRVAGETQYF. The gene calls are TRBV7-2 and TRBJ2-5; the match to TRBD2 covers 7 bases. CDR1 SGHTA and CDR2 FQGNSA come from the germline V gene. The junction had 13 bases not matched to a gene; V was cut back by 4 bases and J by 5 bases. The CDR3 length is 16 residues. The full variable domain, in which reference TRBV7-2 and TRBJ2-5 provide the parts outside the CDR3, is GAGVSQSPSNKVTEKGKDVELRCDPISGHTALYWYRQSLGQGLEFLIYFQGNSAPDKSGLPSDRFSAERTGGSVSTLTIQRTQQEDSAVYLCASSSTSRVAGETQYFGPGTRLLVL.

Regarding this clonotype: A much more abundant neighbour one base away suggests this may be a read error. V gene TRBV7-9 combines with J gene TRBJ2-5, with TRBD1 as a possible D gene (5 bases). The CDR3 is 14 residues long. Germline-derived CDR1 and CDR2 are SEHNR and FQNEAQ (reference sequence). The CDR3 sequence: CASTATGSQEAQYF. The CDR3 DNA sequence: TGTGCCAGCACCGCCACAGGAAGCCAAGAGGCCCAGTACTTC.

This clonotype was detected many times. The CDR3 DNA is TGTGCCAGCAGCGTAGTACCCGGGGCCGGGATCCAAGAGACCCAGTACTTC. Encoded protein: CASSVVPGAGIQETQYF. The chain is built from TRBV9 and TRBJ2-5, with D possibly called TRBD1 or TRBD2 (5 bases each). Germline V gene lookup returns CDR1 SGDLS and CDR2 YYNGEE. CDR3 length equals 17 residues. V lost 0 bases to trimming and J lost 1 base, with 16 bases between them.

This clonotype was seen a handful of times. The chain joins TRBV6-1 to TRBJ1-1; D not certain. The CDR3 is 15 residues long. Germline values: CDR1 MNHNS, CDR2 SASEGT. Trimming took 3 bases from V and 5 from J, leaving 16 bases between them. CDR3 nucleotides: TGTGCCAGCAGTGACCACGGCGGGGTATCGACTGAAGCTTTCTTT. Protein product: CASSDHGGVSTEAFF.

This clonotype appeared a few times. This sequence joins TRBV7-2 and TRBJ1-4, with 7 positions matching TRBD1. Looked up from germline, CDR1 is SGHTA and CDR2 is FQGNSA. Germline trimming cut 1 base from V and 8 bases from J; bases unmatched to any gene: 7. The CDR3 contains 15 residues. The CDR3 loop is CASSLEGGAGEKLFF. The CDR3 DNA reads TGTGCCAGCAGCTTAGAAGGGGGCGCGGGGGAAAAACTGTTTTTT.

This sequence joins TRBV9 and TRBJ2-7, with D perhaps TRBD1 or TRBD2 (6 bases each). V dropped 0 bases and J dropped 9 bases, with 16 bases sitting between them. In germline, CDR1 is SGDLS, CDR2 YYNGEE. The CDR3 totals 14 residues. CDR3 bases: TGTGCCAGCAGCGTAGGAGGGGGGTCGGACGGGCAGTACTTC. As protein: CASSVGGGSDGQYF.

The chain employs TRBV10-3 and TRBJ1-1; no firm D call. The CDR3 consists of 15 residues. Germline CDR1 ENHRY, CDR2 SYGVKD. The CDR3 loop is CVSSYSYNMNTEAFF. The CDR3 nucleotides read TGTGTCAGCAGTTACTCGTACAACATGAACACTGAAGCTTTCTTT.

A word on this clonotype: The junction departs from germline at one end; a sequencing error may be responsible. The rearrangement uses TRBV19 and TRBJ2-6; D may be TRBD1 or TRBD2 (5 bases each). There are 12 residues in the CDR3. Germline loops: CDR1 LNHDA, CDR2 SQIVND (reference sequence). Written as DNA, the CDR3 is TGTGCCAGTAGTATTGGGGGCAACGTCCTGACTTTC. It yields the protein CASSIGGNVLTF.

The genes are TRBV10-3 and TRBJ2-7, with TRBD1 matching over 9 bases. The CDR3 extends over 16 amino acids. Germline CDR1 ENHRY, CDR2 SYGVKD. J gave up 7 bases and V 10 bases, and 20 bases lay outside the gene matches. This CDR3 reads CASGKPPGTGLGEQYF. The CDR3 nucleotides read TGTGCCAGCGGAAAACCTCCCGGGACAGGGCTGGGGGAGCAGTACTTC.

At least ten counts were recorded for this clonotype. V and J are TRBV15 and TRBJ2-2; TRBD2 agrees at 14 bases. CDR3 length: 17 residues. V trimming: 8 bases; J trimming: 5 bases; junction bases outside the gene matches: 10. Looked up from germline, CDR1 is LNHNV and CDR2 is YYDKDF (reference sequence). CDR3 bases: TGTGCCACCGGACTAGCGGGAGGAACCAAGGGGACCGGGGAGCTGTTTTTT. Its protein is CATGLAGGTKGTGELFF.

About this clonotype itself: Sequence at one end of the junction differs from germline and may be a read error. This chain links TRBV4-1 with TRBJ1-2; D remains ambiguous. The CDR3 extends over 15 amino acids. Germline CDR1 is MGHRA and CDR2 is YSYEKL. This chain's CDR3 is CACSQDWEHNYGYTF. The CDR3, as DNA: TGCGCCTGCAGCCAAGACTGGGAGCATAACTATGGCTACACCTTC.

This clonotype has at least ten counts. The rearrangement joins TRBV2 to TRBJ2-7, with 7 positions matching TRBD1. Germline V gene data show CDR1 as SNHLY and CDR2 as FYNNEI. V shed 2 bases, J shed 0 bases, and the junction held 1 base outside the gene matches. This CDR3 contains 14 residues. The DNA for the CDR3 is TGTGCCAGCAGTGAAAACAGGGGCTCCTACGAGCAGTACTTC. Its protein is CASSENRGSYEQYF.

Concerning this clonotype itself: This CDR3 fails to terminate in the conserved phenylalanine or tryptophan, so it likely reflects a read error. Because the CDR3's place on the DNA is in doubt, the DNA is left out and the CDR3 is given as listed by TCRdb. The chain couples TRBV19 to TRBJ1-4; the table's D call, TRBD1, was not checked against the DNA. The CDR3 is 9 residues long, ends included. The V gene's germline CDR1 is LNHDA and CDR2 SQIVND (reference sequence). CDR3 in amino acids: CASSMQGVH.

This clonotype was seen at least ten times. The V gene is TRBV12-3 or TRBV12-4, the J gene TRBJ1-1; perhaps TRBD1 as D (5 bases). V gave up 5 bases and J gave up 7 bases, with 11 bases separating them. The CDR3 is 12 amino acids. This CDR3 reads CASSGDAREAFF. Here the CDR3 DNA reads TGTGCCAGCAGTGGGGACGCCCGTGAAGCTTTCTTT.

This clonotype has at least ten counts. The genes are TRBV15 and TRBJ2-7; 11 bases are a match to TRBD2. V lost 3 bases and J lost 3; bases outside the gene matches: 10. The CDR3 sequence is 17 residues long. Looked up from germline, CDR1 is LNHNV and CDR2 is YYDKDF (reference sequence). The CDR3 region has the DNA TGTGCCACCAGCAGGACCGGGACTAGCGGACGGCTCTACGAGCAGTACTTC. Its protein is CATSRTGTSGRLYEQYF.

This clonotype turned up a few times. The junction and the germline gene differ at one end; a read error may be behind it. The chain links TRBV7-9 to TRBJ2-7, with D possibly TRBD1 on 5 matching bases. The germline V gene has CDR1 SEHNR and CDR2 FQNEAQ (reference sequence). The CDR3 has 14 amino acids. The CDR3 DNA reads TGCGCCAGCAGCCAAGAAGGGATGAGGACACGGCAGTACTTC. Translation: CASSQEGMRTRQYF. The full variable domain, rest sourced from reference TRBV7-9 and TRBJ2-7, is DTGVSQNPRHKITKRGQNVTFRCDPISEHNRLYWYRQTLGQGPEFLTYFQNEAQLEKSRLLSDRFSAERPKGSFSTLEIQRTEQGDSAMYLCASSQEGMRTRQYFGPGTRLTVT.

This clonotype was seen a handful of times. This rearrangement joins TRBV5-1 to TRBJ2-7; no firm D call. The CDR3 extends over 15 amino acids. Trimming stripped 0 bases from V and 2 bases from J, with 12 bases between. CDR1 SGHRS and CDR2 YFSETQ come from the germline V gene. The CDR3 reads CASSLDGPNPYEQYF. DNA for the CDR3: TGCGCCAGCAGCTTGGATGGACCCAACCCCTACGAGCAGTACTTC.